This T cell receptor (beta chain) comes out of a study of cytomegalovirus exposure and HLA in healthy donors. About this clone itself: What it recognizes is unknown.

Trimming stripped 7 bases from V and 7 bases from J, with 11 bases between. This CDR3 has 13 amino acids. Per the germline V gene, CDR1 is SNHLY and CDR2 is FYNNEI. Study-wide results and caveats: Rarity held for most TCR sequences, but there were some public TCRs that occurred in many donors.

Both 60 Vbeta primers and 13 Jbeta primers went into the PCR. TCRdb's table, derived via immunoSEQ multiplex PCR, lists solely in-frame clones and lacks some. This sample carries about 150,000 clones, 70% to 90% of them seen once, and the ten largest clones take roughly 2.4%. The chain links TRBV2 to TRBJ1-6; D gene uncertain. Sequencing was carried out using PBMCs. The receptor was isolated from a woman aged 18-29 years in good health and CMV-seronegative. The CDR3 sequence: CASKTQLNSPLHF. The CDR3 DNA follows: TGTGCCAGCAAGACTCAACTAAATTCACCCCTCCACTTT.